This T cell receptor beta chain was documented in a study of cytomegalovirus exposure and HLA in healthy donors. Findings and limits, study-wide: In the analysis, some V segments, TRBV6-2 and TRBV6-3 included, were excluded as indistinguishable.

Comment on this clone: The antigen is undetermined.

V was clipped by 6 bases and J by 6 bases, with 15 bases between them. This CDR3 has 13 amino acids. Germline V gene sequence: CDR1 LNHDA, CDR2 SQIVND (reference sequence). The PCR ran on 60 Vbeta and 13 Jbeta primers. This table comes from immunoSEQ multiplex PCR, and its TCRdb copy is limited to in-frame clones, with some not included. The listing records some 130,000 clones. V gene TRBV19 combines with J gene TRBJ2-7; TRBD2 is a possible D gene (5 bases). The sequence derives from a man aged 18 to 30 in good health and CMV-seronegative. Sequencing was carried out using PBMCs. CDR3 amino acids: CASRGSGLGEQYF. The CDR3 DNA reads TGTGCCAGTAGAGGCTCCGGACTTGGCGAGCAGTACTTC.